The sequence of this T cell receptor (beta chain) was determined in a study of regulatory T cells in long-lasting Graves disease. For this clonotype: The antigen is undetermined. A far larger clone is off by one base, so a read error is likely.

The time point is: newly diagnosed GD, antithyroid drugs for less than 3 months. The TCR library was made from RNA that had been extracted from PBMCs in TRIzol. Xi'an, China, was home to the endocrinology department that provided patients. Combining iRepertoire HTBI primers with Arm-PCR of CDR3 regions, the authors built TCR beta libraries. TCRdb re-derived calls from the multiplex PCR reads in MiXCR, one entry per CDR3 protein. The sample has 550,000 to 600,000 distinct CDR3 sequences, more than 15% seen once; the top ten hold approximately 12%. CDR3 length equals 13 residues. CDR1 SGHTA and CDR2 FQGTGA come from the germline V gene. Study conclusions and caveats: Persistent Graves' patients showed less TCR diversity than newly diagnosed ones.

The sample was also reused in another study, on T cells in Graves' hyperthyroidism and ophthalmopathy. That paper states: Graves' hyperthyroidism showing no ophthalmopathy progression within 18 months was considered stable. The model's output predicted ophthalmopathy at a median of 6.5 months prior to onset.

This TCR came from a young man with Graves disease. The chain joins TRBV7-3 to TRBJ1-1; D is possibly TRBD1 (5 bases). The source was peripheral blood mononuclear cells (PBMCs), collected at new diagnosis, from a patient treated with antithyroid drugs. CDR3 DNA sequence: TGTGTCAGCAGCGTGACAGAGAACACTGAAGCTTTCTTT. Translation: CVSSVTENTEAFF.